This T cell receptor beta chain stems from a study of beta chain features in type 1 diabetes. In the study overall: The samples had approximately 100,000,000 sorted cells examined in all. General study findings and limits: A moderate, significant TCRB CDR3 shortening appeared in type 1 diabetes across four CD4+ subsets.

The CDR3 totals 13 residues. CDR1 is GTSNPN, CDR2 SVGIG, per germline (reference sequence). V was pared by 1 base and J by 4 bases, with 8 bases between. To note about this clone: Its matching antigen is unknown.

Expressed TCRB transcripts were sequenced because the isolated RNA had all been reverse transcribed beforehand. Some clones are missing from TCRdb's copy, which holds only in-frame ones; the method was immunoSEQ multiplex PCR. Here the sample spans nearly 700,000 clones, around an eighth being singletons. The sequenced sample consisted of naive CD4+ T cells from blood. This chain links TRBV30 with TRBJ1-5; D gene ambiguous. This sequence originates from a young man with type 1 diabetes. For the CDR3, the DNA is TGTGCCTGGAGTGAAGCGGGTAATCAGCCCCAGCATTTT. It is translated as CAWSEAGNQPQHF.